This T cell receptor beta chain came from a study of cytomegalovirus exposure and HLA in healthy donors. Regarding this clone: Its antigen is unidentified.

Study-wide findings and caveats: Researchers reported from a later analysis that most CMV-associated TCR beta chains appeared HLA-restricted.

Germline CDR1 and CDR2: SEHNR and FQNEAQ (reference sequence). This CDR3 has 16 amino acids. V shed 5 bases, J shed 2 bases, and the junction held 11 bases outside the gene matches. PCR amplification relied on 60 Vbeta primers (plus 13 Jbeta primers). Assay: immunoSEQ multiplex PCR; the TCRdb copy retains only in-frame clones and omits some. The sample table includes fewer than 100,000 clones. This chain connects TRBV7-9 to TRBJ1-2; 7 bases align to TRBD1. The sequenced sample consisted of PBMCs. This sequence originates from a man in his forties or fifties in good health and CMV-seronegative. The CDR3 DNA sequence: TGTGCCAGCAGCCCCCAGTTGGAGGGGGCGAACTATGGCTACACCTTC. It specifies CASSPQLEGANYGYTF.